This TCR beta chain was found in a study of identical twins. Broader study findings: Within cord blood, abundant beta clonotypes carried fewer insertions, but memory repertoires showed no such trend. Models predicted too little out-of-frame TCR alpha sharing in monozygotic twins.

Germline V lookup: CDR1 SGHAT, CDR2 FQNNGV. V was shortened by 0 bases and J by 2 bases, with 19 bases between the two germline ends. The CDR3 contains 18 residues. Each donor was a healthy Caucasian. In this sample, this clonotype turned up many times. Antigen specificity is unknown. A universal primer site arose from template switching, and cDNA bore unique molecular identifiers. TCRdb reanalysed the 5' RACE reads using MiXCR and keeps one entry per CDR3 protein. Of about 150,000 distinct CDR3 sequences listed, under 4.5% are singletons. This chain connects TRBV11-2 to TRBJ2-5; either TRBD1 or TRBD2 may fit D (5 bases each). The receptor's source is a man between 18 and 35 years old in good health. The sequenced sample was memory T cells sorted from blood. The CDR3 DNA is TGTGCCAGCAGCTTAGAAGGGAGAACAGGTCACCCGCAAGAGACCCAGTACTTC. This codes for CASSLEGRTGHPQETQYF.